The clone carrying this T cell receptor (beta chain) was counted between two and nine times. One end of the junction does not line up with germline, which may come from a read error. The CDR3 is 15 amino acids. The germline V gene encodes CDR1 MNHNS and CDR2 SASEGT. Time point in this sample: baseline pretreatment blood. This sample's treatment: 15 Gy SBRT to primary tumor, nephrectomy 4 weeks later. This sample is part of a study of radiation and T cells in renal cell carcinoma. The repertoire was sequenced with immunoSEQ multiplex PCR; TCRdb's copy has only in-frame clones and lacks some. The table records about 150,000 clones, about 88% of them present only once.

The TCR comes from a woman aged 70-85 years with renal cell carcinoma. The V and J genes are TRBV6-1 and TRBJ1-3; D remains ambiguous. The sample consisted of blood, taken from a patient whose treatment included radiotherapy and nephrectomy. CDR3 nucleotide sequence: TGTGCCAGCAGCGAAGCCCGGGAGCCCCGAAACACCATATATTTT. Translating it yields CASSEAREPRNTIYF.